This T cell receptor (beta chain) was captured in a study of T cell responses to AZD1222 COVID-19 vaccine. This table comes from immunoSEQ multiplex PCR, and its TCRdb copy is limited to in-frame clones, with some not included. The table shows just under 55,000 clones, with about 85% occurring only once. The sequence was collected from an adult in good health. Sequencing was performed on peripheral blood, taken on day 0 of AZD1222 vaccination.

As DNA, the CDR3 is TGTGCCAGCAGTGAAGGTTCGGGGGGTACATCCTACGCTGAAGCTTTCTTT. Its protein is CASSEGSGGTSYAEAFF. The V and J genes are TRBV2 and TRBJ1-1; a weak D match, TRBD1 (5 bases). The CDR3 runs to 17 residues. V was shortened by 1 base and J by 6 bases, with 21 bases between the two germline ends. Germline CDR1 SNHLY, CDR2 FYNNEI. The variable domain in full, with the rest retrieved from reference TRBV2 and TRBJ1-1, is EPEVTQTPSHQVTQMGQEVILRCVPISNHLYFYWYRQILGQKVEFLVSFYNNEISEKSEIFDDQFSVERPDGSNFTLKIRSTKLEDSAMYFCASSEGSGGTSYAEAFFGQGTRLTVV.